A selection of T cell receptor beta chains follows, all from one sample in a study of PD-1 blockade in classical Hodgkin lymphoma. The data were produced by immunoSEQ multiplex PCR, yet TCRdb's version contains in-frame clones alone and is incomplete. This sample has tens of thousands of clones; 85% to 90% occur once, and the top ten carry approximately 11%. The source was peripheral blood mononuclear cells (PBMCs), collected before the second cycle of nivolumab. Receptor source: a human donor with classical Hodgkin lymphoma. Both conserved end residues are part of each CDR3. A D gene is named only where the DNA matches it firmly. The size of a clone is reported for some rows only, either as once, few or many, or as a class for expanded clones.

abundance,j_gene,d_gene,v_gene,CDR3aa,CDR3nt
NA,TRBJ2-5,NA,TRBV5-6,CASSPGGIQETQYF,TGTGCCAGCAGCCCTGGGGGGATCCAAGAGACCCAGTACTTC
NA,TRBJ2-1,NA,TRBV14,CASSQRPHSSYNEQFF,TGTGCCAGCAGCCAAAGGCCCCATAGTTCCTACAATGAGCAGTTCTTC
NA,TRBJ1-6,NA,TRBV4-1,CASSQAPVNSPLHF,TGCGCCAGCAGCCAAGCCCCGGTGAATTCACCCCTCCACTTT
NA,TRBJ2-7,NA,TRBV27,CAVGSGSSYEQYF,TGTGCAGTAGGCAGCGGGTCCTCCTACGAGCAGTACTTC
NA,TRBJ2-2,TRBD1,TRBV6-6,CASSVTGTVTGELFF,TGTGCCAGCAGTGTCACCGGGACAGTTACCGGGGAGCTGTTTTTT
NA,TRBJ2-1,TRBD1,TRBV5-6,CASRVGHRGEQFF,TGTGCCAGCAGAGTGGGGCACAGGGGAGAGCAGTTCTTC
NA,TRBJ2-7,TRBD1,TRBV4-1,CASSQATGSKSDEQYF,TGCGCCAGCAGCCAGGCGACAGGGTCTAAGTCCGACGAGCAGTACTTC
NA,TRBJ1-2,NA,TRBV27,CASSADIWGDYGYTF,TGTGCCAGCAGTGCTGATATCTGGGGAGACTATGGCTACACCTTC
NA,TRBJ1-1,TRBD1,TRBV9,CASSVQGEDTEAFF,TGTGCCAGCAGCGTACAGGGGGAGGACACTGAAGCTTTCTTT
NA,TRBJ2-1,TRBD2,TRBV5-1,CASSLTSGVGNEQFF,TGCGCCAGCAGCCTGACTAGCGGGGTAGGAAATGAGCAGTTCTTC
NA,TRBJ2-3,TRBD2,TRBV7-8,CASSLWTSGALTTDTQYF,TGTGCCAGCAGCTTATGGACTAGCGGAGCTCTAACCACAGATACGCAGTATTTT
NA,TRBJ2-4,TRBD2,TRBV30,CAFLAGGSKNIQYF,TGTGCCTTCCTAGCGGGAGGGTCCAAAAACATTCAGTACTTC
NA,TRBJ1-4,NA,TRBV2,CASSEPGGNEKLFF,TGTGCCAGCAGTGAACCCGGGGGTAATGAAAAACTGTTTTTT
NA,TRBJ1-2,TRBD1,TRBV13,CASSKGQGHGYTF,TGTGCCAGCAGCAAAGGACAGGGCCACGGCTACACCTTC
NA,TRBJ2-7,NA,TRBV6-6,CASSYGGEQYF,TGTGCCAGCAGTTACGGGGGAGAGCAGTACTTC
NA,TRBJ1-1,NA,TRBV2,CASSAGNTEAFF,TGTGCCAGCAGTGCAGGGAACACTGAAGCTTTCTTT
NA,TRBJ2-5,NA,TRBV11-1,CASNGNGETQYF,TGTGCCAGCAACGGTAACGGTGAGACCCAGTACTTC
once,TRBJ1-4,NA,TRBV27,CASSFNGGGEKLFF,TGTGCCAGCAGTTTCAACGGCGGGGGTGAAAAACTGTTTTTT
NA,TRBJ2-1,NA,TRBV2,CASSVGIVSYNEQFF,TGTGCCAGCAGTGTGGGGATCGTATCCTACAATGAGCAGTTCTTC
NA,TRBJ2-7,NA,TRBV7-6,CASSLGDGNYEQYF,TGTGCCAGCAGCTTAGGGGACGGGAACTACGAGCAGTACTTC
NA,TRBJ2-1,TRBD2,TRBV19,CASSSLGGSFNEQFF,TGTGCCAGTAGTAGTTTGGGCGGGAGTTTCAATGAGCAGTTCTTC
NA,TRBJ2-1,NA,TRBV15,CATSSTSGRTYNEQFF,TGTGCCACCAGCAGCACATCCGGACGGACTTACAATGAGCAGTTCTTC
NA,TRBJ2-7,NA,TRBV4-1,CASSQDPEGARYEQYF,TGCGCCAGCAGCCAAGACCCGGAGGGGGCGAGGTACGAGCAGTACTTC
NA,TRBJ2-7,NA,TRBV14,CASNRQGSSYEQYF,TGTGCCAGTAACCGGCAGGGGAGCTCCTACGAGCAGTACTTC
NA,TRBJ1-1,NA,TRBV4-1,CASSLSAQQNTEAFF,TGCGCCAGCAGCCTTTCGGCCCAACAGAACACTGAAGCTTTCTTT
NA,TRBJ2-1,TRBD2,TRBV18,CASSRGTSAYNEQFF,TGTGCCAGCTCACGTGGGACTAGCGCTTACAATGAGCAGTTCTTC
NA,TRBJ2-5,NA,TRBV15,CATSRDWVDETQYF,TGTGCCACCAGCAGAGACTGGGTAGATGAGACCCAGTACTTC
NA,TRBJ2-3,TRBD2,TRBV6-5,CASSSREGGTDTQYF,TGTGCCAGCAGCTCCCGGGAGGGAGGCACAGATACGCAGTATTTT
NA,TRBJ1-2,TRBD1,TRBV19,CASRPEDRGYGYTF,TGTGCCAGTAGACCTGAAGACAGGGGATATGGCTACACCTTC
NA,TRBJ1-5,NA,TRBV5-5,CASSLGGYSNQPQHF,TGTGCCAGCAGCTTGGGGGGGTATAGCAATCAGCCCCAGCATTTT
once,TRBJ2-5,TRBD2,TRBV18,CASGLAGQETQYF,TGTGCCAGCGGACTAGCGGGTCAAGAGACCCAGTACTTC
NA,TRBJ2-2,TRBD2,TRBV5-4,CASSLDGGDTGELFF,TGTGCCAGCAGCCTGGACGGGGGGGACACCGGGGAGCTGTTTTTT
NA,TRBJ1-1,TRBD1,TRBV10-2,CASDGTGGTEAFF,TGCGCCAGCGATGGTACAGGGGGGACTGAAGCTTTCTTT
NA,TRBJ2-1,TRBD2,TRBV7-9,CASSLSLGLAGVPQNEQFF,TGTGCCAGCAGCTTATCCCTTGGACTAGCGGGAGTACCCCAGAATGAGCAGTTCTTC
NA,TRBJ2-1,TRBD1,TRBV2,CASSEGTGYEQFF,TGTGCCAGCAGTGAGGGGACAGGGTATGAGCAGTTCTTC
NA,TRBJ2-4,NA,TRBV7-2,CASSLGPLAFLAKNIQYF,TGTGCCAGCAGCTTAGGTCCCCTAGCTTTCCTAGCCAAAAACATTCAGTACTTC
NA,TRBJ2-7,TRBD2,TRBV10-2,CASSFGTSGYEQYF,TGCGCCAGCAGTTTTGGGACTAGCGGATACGAGCAGTACTTC
NA,TRBJ2-7,NA,TRBV2,CASSEAADSSYEQYF,TGTGCCAGCAGTGAAGCGGCGGATAGCTCCTACGAGCAGTACTTC
NA,TRBJ2-2,TRBD2,TRBV28,CASSSLAGDAGELFF,TGTGCCAGCAGTTCTCTAGCGGGAGATGCTGGGGAGCTGTTTTTT
once,TRBJ2-7,NA,TRBV7-9,CASGRPDAYEQYF,TGTGCCAGCGGTAGACCGGATGCCTACGAGCAGTACTTC
NA,TRBJ1-3,NA,TRBV2,CASSERTARPGNTIYF,TGTGCCAGCAGTGAAAGGACAGCCAGGCCTGGAAACACCATATATTTT